The 32 T cell receptor beta chains reported below all come from one sample, sequenced in a study of radiation and T cells in renal cell carcinoma. Time point reported: blood 2 weeks post-SBRT. Treatment described: 15 Gy SBRT to primary tumor, nephrectomy 4 weeks later. Libraries were prepared by immunoSEQ multiplex PCR; TCRdb keeps only in-frame clonotypes and omits some of them. The sample has 100,000 to 150,000 clones; about four fifths are singletons. Sequenced here: blood, sampled from a patient whose treatment included radiotherapy and nephrectomy. All receptors come from a man aged 45 to 65 with renal cell carcinoma.

This clone was seen just once. As DNA, the CDR3 is TGTGCCAGCAGCATTAGCGGGGGGGCTTTAAATGAGCAGTTCTTC. Translation gives CASSISGGALNEQFF. The genes are TRBV7-2 and TRBJ2-1; the match to TRBD2 covers 11 bases. CDR1 SGHTA and CDR2 FQGNSA come from the germline V gene. The CDR3 runs 15 residues. J gave up 7 bases and V 5 bases, and 7 bases lay outside the gene matches. Filled out from reference TRBV7-2 and TRBJ2-1, the complete variable domain reads GAGVSQSPSNKVTEKGKDVELRCDPISGHTALYWYRQSLGQGLEFLIYFQGNSAPDKSGLPSDRFSAERTGGSVSTLTIQRTQQEDSAVYLCASSISGGALNEQFFGPGTRLTVL.

The table lists this clone with many counts. The rearrangement links TRBV28 to TRBJ2-7, with 10 bases identical to TRBD2. The germline V gene has CDR1 MDHEN and CDR2 SYDVKM. This CDR3 has 20 amino acids. V was pared by 3 bases and J by 3 bases, with 20 bases of the junction left unmatched. DNA for the CDR3: TGTGCCAGCAGTTTCAGTTTTCGGTTTCCTAGCGGGAGTCCACACTACGAGCAGTACTTC. Amino acids: CASSFSFRFPSGSPHYEQYF.

The chain couples TRBV9 to TRBJ2-2; D is undetermined. CDR1 and CDR2 (germline): SGDLS, YYNGEE. Trimming shortened V by 3 bases and J by 6 bases, and 6 bases separated the two germline ends. The CDR3 runs to 12 residues. The CDR3 sequence is CASSGLPGELFF. DNA of the CDR3: TGTGCCAGCAGCGGACTCCCCGGGGAGCTGTTTTTT.

The chain combines TRBV30 with TRBJ1-1; maybe TRBD1 (5 bases). CDR1 and CDR2 from the germline V gene are GTSNPN and SVGIG (reference sequence). V was clipped by 4 bases and J by 1 base, with 10 bases between them. This CDR3 has 13 residues. CDR3 nucleotide sequence: TGTGCCTGGACCTATGGGGGGAACACTGAAGCTTTCTTT. Translation: CAWTYGGNTEAFF.

The chain links TRBV5-8 to TRBJ2-2; 10 bases fit TRBD1. V dropped 5 bases and J dropped 4; count of bases not matched to a gene: 8. There are 16 residues in the CDR3. Germline V lookup: CDR1 SGHTS, CDR2 YDEGEE. Written as DNA, the CDR3 is TGTGCCAGCAGTAAGACAGGGGGCGATTTCACCGGGGAGCTGTTTTTT. It codes for CASSKTGGDFTGELFF.

The CDR3 nucleotides are TGTGCCAGCAGCTTAGAATTACTAGCGGGAGGTCCCGGGGAGCTGTTTTTT. It is translated as CASSLELLAGGPGELFF. This rearrangement joins TRBV7-2 to TRBJ2-2, with 12 positions matching TRBD2. V gave up 1 base and J gave up 6 bases; unmatched junction bases: 6. This CDR3 region has 17 residues. Germline CDR1 is SGHTA and CDR2 is FQGNSA.

This rearrangement joins TRBV7-2 to TRBJ2-3, with TRBD2 matching 9 bases. Trimming cost V 2 bases and J 4 bases; bases outside gene matches: 4. This CDR3 comprises 15 residues. CDR1 is SGHTA, CDR2 FQGNSA, per germline. In DNA form, the CDR3 reads TGTGCCAGCAGCTTAAATAGCGGGAGCGCAGATACGCAGTATTTT. Protein product: CASSLNSGSADTQYF.

The gene calls are TRBV2 and TRBJ1-1, with unresolved D. V gave up 1 base and J gave up 5 bases, with 8 bases separating them. Germline V lookup: CDR1 SNHLY, CDR2 FYNNEI. This CDR3 comprises 13 residues. The CDR3 coding sequence is TGTGCCAGCAGTGAAGGGGTGGGGACTGAAGCTTTCTTT. This gives the protein CASSEGVGTEAFF.

This chain uses TRBV9 with TRBJ2-3, with D perhaps matching TRBD2 (7 bases). The CDR3 sequence is 15 residues long. Trimming left V 1 base short and J 4 bases short, with 13 bases between. CDR1 is SGDLS, CDR2 YYNGEE, per germline. The DNA of the CDR3 is TGTGCCAGCAGCGTACGGGGGGCGATTCCAGATACGCAGTATTTT. Its translation is CASSVRGAIPDTQYF.

V gene TRBV5-1 combines with J gene TRBJ2-1; D gene ambiguous. The CDR3 is made up of 11 amino acids. CDR1 SGHRS and CDR2 YFSETQ come from the germline V gene. Trimming stripped 5 bases from V and 6 bases from J, with 6 bases between. CDR3 nucleotides: TGCGCCAGCAGGGGCGCCAATGAGCAGTTCTTC. Protein: CASRGANEQFF.

The chain employs TRBV19 and TRBJ2-7; weak D call: TRBD2 (5 bases). The germline V gene has CDR1 LNHDA and CDR2 SQIVND (reference sequence). CDR3 length: 14 residues. V was cut by 3 bases and J by 5 bases, with 14 bases left in between. The CDR3 loop is CASSMPGIKDEQYF. Written as DNA, the CDR3 is TGTGCCAGTAGTATGCCGGGAATCAAGGACGAGCAGTACTTC.

This chain joins TRBV5-6 and TRBJ2-7, with D unresolved. CDR3 length equals 12 residues. Germline V gene data show CDR1 as SGHDT and CDR2 as YYEEEE. Trimming took off 5 bases at V and 2 bases at J, with 8 bases between the two ends. The DNA for the CDR3 is TGTGCCAGCAGGGGCAGCCCCTACGAGCAGTACTTC. Amino acid sequence: CASRGSPYEQYF.

The chain combines TRBV5-1 with TRBJ1-5; TRBD1 aligns across 11 bases. The CDR3 has 14 amino acids. Per the germline V gene, CDR1 is SGHRS and CDR2 is YFSETQ. V gave up 5 bases and J gave up 8 bases; unmatched junction bases: 6. The CDR3 region has the DNA TGCGCCAGCAGACGGACAGGGGGCTTTGAGCCCCAGCATTTT. This codes for CASRRTGGFEPQHF.

The rearrangement joins TRBV10-3 to TRBJ2-7, with 7 nucleotides matching TRBD1. J gave up 1 base and V 4 bases, and 10 bases lay outside the gene matches. Germline CDR1 and CDR2: ENHRY and SYGVKD. This CDR3 comprises 16 residues. CDR3 nucleotide sequence: TGTGCCATCAGTGCCCCGTCGGGACAGCTGTCCTACGAGCAGTACTTC. Its translation: CAISAPSGQLSYEQYF.

This rearrangement joins TRBV5-1 to TRBJ2-7; D may be TRBD1 or TRBD2 (5 bases each). The CDR3 runs 14 residues. Trimming cost V 2 bases and J 2 bases, with 11 bases left between them. Germline-derived CDR1 and CDR2 are SGHRS and YFSETQ. The CDR3 DNA reads as TGCGCCAGCAGCTTCGGGACGGGGCCCTACGAGCAGTACTTC. This sequence encodes CASSFGTGPYEQYF.

CDR3 amino acids: CAWSVPGTSNQPQHF. The CDR3 DNA sequence: TGTGCCTGGAGTGTACCTGGGACTAGCAATCAGCCCCAGCATTTT. The rearrangement uses TRBV30 and TRBJ1-5, with D possibly being TRBD1 (5 bases). V gave up 0 bases and J gave up 0 bases, with 9 bases separating them. This CDR3 spans 15 amino acids. Germline V gene data show CDR1 as GTSNPN and CDR2 as SVGIG (reference sequence).

The genes are TRBV5-6 and TRBJ2-3; possibly TRBD1 or TRBD2 for D (5 bases each). This CDR3 contains 14 residues. Deletions cut 2 bases from V and 2 bases from J, with 9 bases between. Germline CDR1 and CDR2: SGHDT and YYEEEE. The CDR3 coding sequence is TGTGCCAGCAGCTTCTGGGGGTCCACAGATACGCAGTATTTT. The encoded protein is CASSFWGSTDTQYF.

J is TRBJ2-1 and V is TRBV7-2; D call uncertain. The germline V gene encodes CDR1 SGHTA and CDR2 FQGNSA. The V gene lost 7 bases and the J gene lost 0 bases, with 10 bases spanning the gap. The CDR3 is 14 amino acids. The CDR3 protein is CASTPIPSYNEQFF. DNA of the CDR3: TGTGCCAGCACCCCTATACCCTCCTACAATGAGCAGTTCTTC.

This clone was counted between two and nine times. A junction boundary mismatches the germline segment, possibly from a read error. The V gene is TRBV7-7, the J gene TRBJ2-5, with D hard to call. Germline CDR1 is SSHAT and CDR2 is FNYEAQ (reference sequence). This CDR3 is built from 12 residues. Here the CDR3 reads CASSLSTETQYF. The DNA of the CDR3 is TGTGCTAGCAGCTTAAGTACAGAGACCCAGTACTTC.

The chain is built from TRBV5-6 and TRBJ2-7; the D is unclear. The CDR3 runs to 13 residues. CDR1 and CDR2 (germline): SGHDT, YYEEEE. Trimming stripped 2 bases from V and 4 bases from J, with 10 bases between. CDR3 DNA: TGTGCCAGCAGCTTCACTTGGGATTACGAGCAGTACTTC. This translates into CASSFTWDYEQYF.

In this sample, this clone turned up a few times. The chain links TRBV2 to TRBJ1-3; tentatively, D is TRBD1 (6 bases). The CDR3 is made up of 15 amino acids. Trimming shortened V by 4 bases and J by 0 bases, and 10 bases separated the two germline ends. Germline V gene data show CDR1 as SNHLY and CDR2 as FYNNEI. The CDR3 DNA sequence: TGTGCCAGCAGTGGACAGGTATACTCTGGAAACACCATATATTTT. This sequence encodes CASSGQVYSGNTIYF.

The chain uses TRBV27 and TRBJ2-7, with D hard to call. The CDR3 is 11 residues long. Per the germline V gene, CDR1 is MNHEY and CDR2 is SMNVEV (reference sequence). V gave up 3 bases and J gave up 5 bases, with 5 bases separating them. CDR3 DNA sequence: TGTGCCAGCAGTTTGGGCCACGAGCAGTACTTC. Its protein is CASSLGHEQYF.

The rearrangement uses TRBV6-1 and TRBJ2-7; no firm D call. CDR1 and CDR2 from the germline V gene are MNHNS and SASEGT. The V and J ends lost 2 bases and 6 bases respectively, with 11 bases between them. This CDR3 is built from 13 residues. The CDR3 DNA reads TGTGCCAGCAGTGAATATGGCTACTCCGAGCAGTACTTC. Amino acid sequence: CASSEYGYSEQYF.

The chain combines TRBV10-2 with TRBJ2-1; 13 nucleotides agree with TRBD2. Looked up from germline, CDR1 is WSHSY and CDR2 is SAAADI. The V segment lost 2 bases and the J segment 9 bases; nucleotides outside the gene matches: 10. The CDR3 is 17 amino acids. CDR3 coding DNA: TGCGCCAGCAGTGAGCCGAACGGACTAGCGGGAGAAGGTGAGCAGTTCTTC. Its protein is CASSEPNGLAGEGEQFF.

This chain joins TRBV27 and TRBJ1-5; D may be TRBD1 (5 bases). This CDR3 spans 16 amino acids. Trimming stripped 8 bases from V and 5 bases from J, with 22 bases between. CDR1 is MNHEY, CDR2 SMNVEV, per germline (reference sequence). CDR3 loop: CASHKGEGRPYQPQHF. DNA for the CDR3: TGTGCCAGCCATAAAGGGGAAGGGAGGCCTTATCAGCCCCAGCATTTT.

The chain links TRBV6-5 to TRBJ2-5; tentative D call: TRBD1 (5 bases). CDR1 and CDR2 (germline): MNHEY, SVGAGI. Trimming left V 6 bases short and J 1 base short, with 6 bases between. CDR3 length: 12 amino acids. For the CDR3, the DNA is TGTGCCAGCAGCCAGGGCCAAGAGACCCAGTACTTC. Translated, it gives CASSQGQETQYF.

The chain uses TRBV7-9 and TRBJ1-4; TRBD1 aligns across 7 bases. Germline V gives CDR1 SEHNR, CDR2 FQNEAQ (reference sequence). V dropped 6 bases and J dropped 5; count of bases not matched to a gene: 6. This CDR3 has 14 amino acids. CDR3: CASRSDRENEKLFF. The CDR3, as DNA: TGTGCCAGCAGGTCTGACAGGGAAAATGAAAAACTGTTTTTT.

The chain carries TRBV5-4 and TRBJ2-3; D unresolved. Germline CDR1 and CDR2: SGHNT and YYREEE (reference sequence). The CDR3 consists of 15 residues. Trimming removed 4 bases from V and 3 bases from J, with 15 bases in between. This CDR3 is CASSPPSLGTDTQYF. The CDR3, as DNA: TGTGCCAGCAGCCCGCCGAGTTTGGGGACAGATACGCAGTATTTT. The variable domain in full, with the rest retrieved from reference TRBV5-4 and TRBJ2-3, is ETGVTQSPTHLIKTRGQQVTLRCSSQSGHNTVSWYQQALGQGPQFIFQYYREEENGRGNFPPRFSGLQFPNYSSELNVNALELDDSALYLCASSPPSLGTDTQYFGPGTRLTVL.

V gene TRBV7-9 combines with J gene TRBJ1-5; D is possibly TRBD1 (5 bases). Trimming pared 3 bases from V and 1 base from J, leaving 10 bases between. This CDR3 has 15 amino acids. CDR1 and CDR2 (germline): SEHNR, FQNEAQ (reference sequence). DNA of the CDR3: TGTGCCAGCAGCTTCGGGGGGGACAGCAATCAGCCCCAGCATTTT. It encodes CASSFGGDSNQPQHF.

Concerning this clone itself: Other DNA sequences in the sample encode the same CDR3. V is TRBV9 and J is TRBJ1-2; possible D gene TRBD1, 5 bases. V shed 0 bases and J shed 5 bases, with 8 bases lying between them. CDR3 length: 13 amino acids. Germline-derived CDR1 and CDR2 are SGDLS and YYNGEE. CDR3 DNA: TGTGCCAGCAGCGTAGGGCAGGGTTATGGCTACACCTTC. It encodes CASSVGQGYGYTF.

The V gene is TRBV7-2, the J gene TRBJ2-3; 15 bases fit TRBD2. Germline CDR1 SGHTA, CDR2 FQGNSA. CDR3 length equals 18 residues. With 2 bases clipped from V and 6 bases from J, the junction kept 9 bases outside the gene matches. The CDR3 DNA is TGTGCCAGCAGCTTATCCCGAGGGACTAGCGGGGGGTGGGATACGCAGTATTTT. Encoded protein: CASSLSRGTSGGWDTQYF.

The genes are TRBV18 and TRBJ2-7; 13 bases are shared with TRBD2. The germline CDR1 and CDR2 sequences are KGHSH and LQKENI. The CDR3 loop spans 15 amino acids. J gave up 2 bases and V 4 bases, and 2 bases lay outside the gene matches. The CDR3 DNA is TGTGCCAGCTCACGCGGGACTAGCGGGACCTACGAGCAGTACTTC. This encodes CASSRGTSGTYEQYF.